The 28 T cell receptor beta chains reported below all come from one sample, sequenced in a study of cytomegalovirus exposure and HLA in healthy donors. Researchers ran the PCR with 60 Vbeta and 13 Jbeta primers. The table came from immunoSEQ multiplex PCR; TCRdb's copy has only in-frame clones and leaves some out. In the table there are approximately 290,000 clones, approximately 80% of which are singletons. Sequencing input: PBMCs. The receptors here all came from a girl aged 2-10 years in good health and CMV-seronegative.

The V call is TRBV28, the J call TRBJ2-7, with D perhaps TRBD1 (5 bases). There are 15 residues in the CDR3. V was pared by 3 bases and J by 1 base, with 13 bases between. Germline assignment: CDR1 MDHEN and CDR2 SYDVKM. CDR3 sequence reads: CASSFRGRDSYEQYF. The CDR3 DNA sequence: TGTGCCAGCAGTTTTAGGGGCAGGGATTCCTACGAGCAGTACTTC. The variable domain in full, with the rest retrieved from reference TRBV28 and TRBJ2-7, is DVKVTQSSRYLVKRTGEKVFLECVQDMDHENMFWYRQDPGLGLRLIYFSYDVKMKEKGDIPEGYSVSREKKERFSLILESASTNQTSMYLCASSFRGRDSYEQYFGPGTRLTVT.

CDR3 sequence reads: CASSPDRTEAFF. The CDR3 DNA sequence: TGTGCCAGCAGCCCAGACAGGACTGAAGCTTTCTTT. The chain recombines TRBV7-9 with TRBJ1-1; D is perhaps TRBD1 (6 bases). Germline CDR1 reads SEHNR; CDR2 reads FQNEAQ (reference sequence). The ends were cut back, 5 bases at V and 5 bases at J, with 9 bases in the middle. CDR3 length equals 12 residues.

The J gene is TRBJ2-7, the V gene TRBV28; 8 bases agree with TRBD1. This CDR3 has 14 residues. Germline lookup yields CDR1 MDHEN and CDR2 SYDVKM. V gave up 5 bases and J gave up 0 bases; unmatched junction bases: 3. CDR3 DNA sequence: TGTGCCAGCAGTCGGACAGGGTACTCCTACGAGCAGTACTTC. Translation gives CASSRTGYSYEQYF.

The rearrangement links TRBV7-6 to TRBJ2-1; 7 bases match TRBD2. Germline V gene data show CDR1 as SGHVS and CDR2 as FNYEAQ. This CDR3 comprises 16 residues. V lost 4 bases, J lost 1 base, and 7 bases stayed unmatched. CDR3 sequence (DNA): TGTGCCAGCAGCTCCGGGGGACTACGGTCCTACAATGAGCAGTTCTTC. This encodes CASSSGGLRSYNEQFF.

The CDR3 spells CASSLREGRSNQPQHF. Written as DNA, the CDR3 is TGTGCCAGCAGCTTGAGGGAGGGGAGAAGCAATCAGCCCCAGCATTTT. The J gene is TRBJ1-5, the V gene TRBV5-6; possibly TRBD1 for D (5 bases). V was cut by 1 base and J by 1 base, with 12 bases left in between. This CDR3 is built from 16 residues. Germline CDR1 is SGHDT and CDR2 is YYEEEE.

The chain joins TRBV27 to TRBJ2-7; a weak D match, TRBD2 (6 bases). The V end was cut by 0 bases, the J end by 5 bases, with 11 bases between. The CDR3 loop spans 14 amino acids. From germline, CDR1 is MNHEY and CDR2 SMNVEV (reference sequence). In DNA, the CDR3 is TGTGCCAGCAGTTTATCACGACGGAGGGACGAGCAGTACTTC. Amino acids: CASSLSRRRDEQYF.

The V gene is TRBV5-1, the J gene TRBJ2-3; tentative D call: TRBD2 (5 bases). The CDR3 is 12 residues long. With 0 bases removed from V and 6 bases from J, the gap between germline ends came to 5 bases. Germline V gene lookup returns CDR1 SGHRS and CDR2 YFSETQ. The CDR3 bases are TGCGCCAGCAGCTTGGTAGCGGATACGCAGTATTTT. Its protein is CASSLVADTQYF.

The V and J genes are TRBV27 and TRBJ1-6; the D is unclear. CDR3 size: 14 residues. Germline V gene sequence: CDR1 MNHEY, CDR2 SMNVEV (reference sequence). Trimming took off 10 bases at V and 0 bases at J, with 10 bases between the two ends. The CDR3 DNA reads TGTGCCACCCGCGGCCGCTCCTATAATTCACCCCTCCACTTT. It translates to CATRGRSYNSPLHF.

The CDR3 loop reads CASSSNKAHRIAKNIQYF. Written as DNA, the CDR3 is TGTGCCAGCAGTTCCAACAAAGCGCATCGCATAGCCAAAAACATTCAGTACTTC. This chain uses TRBV28 with TRBJ2-4; no reliable D call. The CDR3 totals 18 residues. The V gene lost 4 bases and the J gene lost 0 bases, with 19 bases spanning the gap. Germline CDR1 and CDR2: MDHEN and SYDVKM.

The CDR3 is CASSGGSLADTQYF. For the CDR3, the DNA is TGTGCCAGTAGTGGGGGGAGCCTCGCAGATACGCAGTATTTT. The V and J genes are TRBV19 and TRBJ2-3; the D gene is possibly TRBD2 (6 bases). The CDR3 spans 14 residues. V was pared by 5 bases and J by 4 bases, with 13 bases between. CDR1 and CDR2 (germline): LNHDA, SQIVND (reference sequence).

J is TRBJ2-7 and V is TRBV9; 9 bases agree with TRBD2. The germline CDR1 and CDR2 sequences are SGDLS and YYNGEE. V shed 0 bases, J shed 2 bases, and the junction held 3 bases outside the gene matches. This CDR3 has 15 amino acids. CDR3 coding DNA: TGTGCCAGCAGCGTAGGGACTAGCGCTACCTACGAGCAGTACTTC. Its protein product is CASSVGTSATYEQYF.

The chain links TRBV29-1 to TRBJ1-5, with 7 bases identical to TRBD1. Germline CDR1 SQVTM, CDR2 ANQGSEA. The junction had 6 bases not matched to a gene; V was cut back by 6 bases and J by 4 bases. The CDR3 contains 13 residues. The CDR3 here is CSVGQEKNQPQHF. The CDR3 coding sequence is TGCAGCGTCGGACAGGAGAAAAATCAGCCCCAGCATTTT. Full variable domain (rest looked up from reference TRBV29-1 and TRBJ1-5): SAVISQKPSRDICQRGTSLTIQCQVDSQVTMMFWYRQQPGQSLTLIATANQGSEATYESGFVIDKFPISRPNLTFSTLTVSNMSPEDSSIYLCSVGQEKNQPQHFGDGTRLSIL.

The chain employs TRBV7-2 and TRBJ2-1; D call uncertain. CDR3 length: 12 residues. Germline-derived CDR1 and CDR2 are SGHTA and FQGNSA. V lost 2 bases and J lost 8, with 7 bases in between. The CDR3 reads CASSLNIDEQFF. In nucleotides, the CDR3 is TGTGCCAGCAGCTTAAATATCGATGAGCAGTTCTTC.

The chain links TRBV6-1 to TRBJ2-2; the D gene is possibly TRBD2 (5 bases). The CDR3 consists of 12 residues. CDR1 MNHNS and CDR2 SASEGT come from the germline V gene. The germline V and J ends were trimmed by 6 bases and 7 bases, with 9 bases remaining between them. The CDR3: CASRLVGGELFF. Written as DNA, the CDR3 is TGTGCCAGCAGACTAGTTGGCGGGGAGCTGTTTTTT.

This chain joins TRBV28 and TRBJ1-2, with D possibly matching TRBD1 (6 bases). This CDR3 is 14 amino acids long. V shed 7 bases and J shed 5 bases, with 17 bases lying between them. Germline V gene lookup returns CDR1 MDHEN and CDR2 SYDVKM. CDR3: CASNVLGAQYGYTF. The CDR3 DNA is TGTGCCAGCAACGTATTGGGGGCGCAATATGGCTACACCTTC.

This clone was recorded only once. The chain is built from TRBV6-5 and TRBJ1-1; D is undetermined. Germline V CDR1 and CDR2: MNHEY, SVGAGI. Trimming removed 1 base at V and 1 base at J, with 10 bases between. This CDR3 is built from 15 residues. This CDR3 is CASSYYGTGNTEAFF. Here the CDR3 DNA reads TGTGCCAGCAGTTACTACGGTACTGGGAACACTGAAGCTTTCTTT.

This clone has just one count. The V gene is TRBV6-1, the J gene TRBJ1-2; tentative D call: TRBD1 (6 bases). V gave up 5 bases and J gave up 4 bases, with 14 bases separating them. CDR1 and CDR2 (germline): MNHNS, SASEGT. This CDR3 spans 14 amino acids. CDR3 DNA: TGTGCCAGCAGTACTACGACAGGACCCTATGGCTACACCTTC. Its translation is CASSTTTGPYGYTF.

On this clone itself: The junction differs from germline at one of its ends, possibly a read error. The chain links TRBV7-9 to TRBJ1-6, with D uncertain. This CDR3 has 16 amino acids. Germline V CDR1 and CDR2: SEHNR, FQNEAQ (reference sequence). As DNA, the CDR3 is TGTTCCAGCAGCCGAGATTACCGGGCCTATAATTCACCCCTCCACTTT. It codes for CSSSRDYRAYNSPLHF.

This clone was detected only a few times. The chain is built from TRBV2 and TRBJ1-1, with 8 positions matching TRBD1. Germline V gene sequence: CDR1 SNHLY, CDR2 FYNNEI. This CDR3 region has 17 residues. The junction had 9 bases not matched to a gene; V was cut back by 3 bases and J by 0 bases. CDR3 in DNA: TGTGCCAGCAGTGATATGGGACAGGTTAGGATGAACACTGAAGCTTTCTTT. It codes for CASSDMGQVRMNTEAFF.

This clone was observed a few times. V gene TRBV7-6 combines with J gene TRBJ2-7; D might be TRBD2 (5 bases). Germline lookup yields CDR1 SGHVS and CDR2 FNYEAQ. Trimming left V 3 bases short and J 0 bases short, with 12 bases between. The CDR3 extends over 15 amino acids. In DNA form, the CDR3 reads TGTGCCAGCAGCTTCCGGCGGGTCGACTCCTACGAGCAGTACTTC. It specifies CASSFRRVDSYEQYF.

The V call is TRBV11-2, the J call TRBJ2-4; 9 bases line up with TRBD1. Germline V gene sequence: CDR1 SGHAT, CDR2 FQNNGV. With V trimmed by 5 bases and J by 3 bases, 8 bases remained unmatched. The CDR3 sequence is 16 residues long. CDR3 DNA: TGTGCCAGCAGCGAGGGACAGGGAGGAGACAAAAACATTCAGTACTTC. Residues: CASSEGQGGDKNIQYF.

The V call is TRBV2, the J call TRBJ2-7; a possible D gene is TRBD2 (6 bases). Per the germline V gene, CDR1 is SNHLY and CDR2 is FYNNEI. The V gene lost 7 bases and the J gene lost 7 bases, with 14 bases spanning the gap. The CDR3 is 12 residues long. The DNA of the CDR3 is TGTGCCAGCAATTCCCTGGGGAGGGAGCAGTACTTC. Translated: CASNSLGREQYF.

The V call is TRBV2, the J call TRBJ2-3, with 7 bases identical to TRBD2. The CDR3 loop spans 14 amino acids. V shed 10 bases and J 1 base; nucleotides not matched to a gene: 8. Germline V gene sequence: CDR1 SNHLY, CDR2 FYNNEI. For the CDR3, the DNA is TGTGCCACTTCGGGCGGGGGTGGCACAGATACGCAGTATTTT. Its protein product is CATSGGGGTDTQYF.

This chain uses TRBV11-2 with TRBJ2-7, with 7 bases aligning to TRBD1. There are 14 residues in the CDR3. Germline-derived CDR1 and CDR2 are SGHAT and FQNNGV. V shed 5 bases, J shed 3 bases, and the junction held 7 bases outside the gene matches. The CDR3 DNA reads as TGTGCCAGCAGCAGATCAGGACAGGACTACGAGCAGTACTTC. As protein: CASSRSGQDYEQYF.

The CDR3 loop is CASSVRRGLAYNEQFF. CDR3 in DNA: TGTGCCAGCAGTGTCCGACGGGGACTGGCCTACAATGAGCAGTTCTTC. J is TRBJ2-1 and V is TRBV6-1; TRBD2 is a possible D gene (6 bases). This CDR3 region has 16 residues. The germline V and J ends were trimmed by 4 bases and 2 bases, with 15 bases remaining between them. CDR1 is MNHNS and CDR2 is SASEGT in the germline V gene.

The V gene is TRBV9, the J gene TRBJ1-4, with D uncertain. Trimming removed 0 bases from V and 8 bases from J, with 8 bases in between. The CDR3 extends over 13 amino acids. The germline V gene encodes CDR1 SGDLS and CDR2 YYNGEE. The CDR3 nucleotides read TGTGCCAGCAGCGTAGATCCGGGGGAAAAACTGTTTTTT. This gives the protein CASSVDPGEKLFF.

This chain links TRBV4-1 with TRBJ2-1; 8 positions match TRBD2. There are 17 residues in the CDR3. Germline values: CDR1 MGHRA, CDR2 YSYEKL. V dropped 3 bases and J dropped 2; count of bases not matched to a gene: 9. The CDR3 coding sequence is TGCGCCAGCAGCCACCGAAAGCGGGAGTCGGCCTACAATGAGCAGTTCTTC. This gives the protein CASSHRKRESAYNEQFF.

V and J are TRBV7-3 and TRBJ2-3; 8 bases line up with TRBD2. The germline V gene has CDR1 SGHTA and CDR2 FQGTGA. The CDR3 is 17 amino acids. V dropped 4 bases and J dropped 1; count of bases not matched to a gene: 10. The CDR3 spells CASSSQGGRGGTDTQYF. CDR3 in DNA: TGTGCCAGCAGCTCCCAAGGGGGGCGGGGGGGCACAGATACGCAGTATTTT.